This T cell receptor (beta chain) appears in the sequencing data of a study of blood T cell repertoires in COVID-19. Study-wide context: Both acute and convalescent COVID-19 samples were obtained from the United States, Italy and Spain. PBMCs, B-cell-depleted T cells, or T cells were the source of the cDNA or gDNA that made up the material.

In the original processing: For nucleated cells, counts were estimated from reference gene primer amplification. Sequencing used immunoSEQ multiplex PCR; TCRdb keeps in-frame clones, though not all of them. Clone size and V and J calls were adopted from that table, with D and trimming inferred from the DNA. This table has 250,000 to 300,000 clones, around four fifths appearing once. Looked up from germline, CDR1 is KGHDR and CDR2 is SFDVKD. The V gene lost 5 bases and the J gene lost 2 bases, with 3 bases spanning the gap. CDR3 size: 12 residues. This chain links TRBV24-1 with TRBJ1-5; D gene unclear. This receptor was taken from a man in his 60s who had recovered from COVID-19. The specimen was peripheral blood. In DNA, the CDR3 is TGTGCCACCAGTGGAGGCAATCAGCCCCAGCATTTT. Protein sequence: CATSGGNQPQHF.